This TCR beta chain was documented in a study of blood T cell repertoires in COVID-19. Study summary: COVID-19 samples from acute and convalescent phases originated in the United States, Italy and Spain. The cDNA or gDNA used as material had been derived from T cells, B-cell-depleted T cells, or PBMCs.

Using immunoSEQ multiplex PCR, the repertoire was profiled, and TCRdb retains in-frame clones only, with some absent. The table has about 170,000 clones, approximately 81% seen once; the top ten hold about 3.5%. Points on this clone: This CDR3 is also generated by other DNA sequences in the sample.

Trimming took off 6 bases at V and 1 base at J, with 12 bases between the two ends. The CDR3 consists of 14 residues. CDR1 is MNHEY and CDR2 is SVGAGI in the germline V gene. Sequencing input: peripheral blood. The chain employs TRBV6-5 and TRBJ1-1; a possible D gene is TRBD1 (6 bases). This clonotype was sampled from a human donor with acute or convalescent COVID-19. The donor label of this sample is uncertain. The CDR3 loop reads CASSRGGGNTEAFF. The CDR3 region has the DNA TGTGCCAGCAGCCGAGGGGGGGGGAACACTGAAGCTTTCTTT.